One and the same sample provided the 25 T cell receptor beta chains below, sequenced in a study of T cell responses to AZD1222 COVID-19 vaccine. Sequenced by immunoSEQ multiplex PCR; TCRdb stores in-frame clones only, minus some. The sample records 85,000 to 130,000 clones, about 90% being singletons. The material sequenced was peripheral blood, taken 28 days after the second AZD1222 dose. Source of these receptors: an adult who received the AZD1222 COVID-19 vaccine.

The J gene is TRBJ2-7, the V gene TRBV7-6; TRBD1 might be the D (7 bases). V shed 3 bases and J shed 4 bases, with 10 bases lying between them. The CDR3 is 13 amino acids. CDR1 SGHVS and CDR2 FNYEAQ come from the germline V gene. The CDR3 DNA sequence: TGTGCCAGCAGCTTCCCAGGGGGGTACGAGCAGTACTTC. As protein: CASSFPGGYEQYF.

The V gene is TRBV7-3, the J gene TRBJ1-2; no clear D. The V end lost 4 bases, the J end lost 0 bases, and 15 bases lay between the germline ends. Germline lookup yields CDR1 SGHTA and CDR2 FQGTGA. The CDR3 runs to 16 residues. CDR3 amino acids: CASSSEGGLANYGYTF. The CDR3 DNA sequence: TGTGCCAGCAGCTCTGAAGGAGGATTAGCTAACTATGGCTACACCTTC.

The chain links TRBV4-1 to TRBJ1-2; D unresolved. The germline V gene encodes CDR1 MGHRA and CDR2 YSYEKL. The CDR3 totals 14 residues. V dropped 3 bases and J dropped 2 bases, with 10 bases sitting between them. The CDR3 protein is CASSQVVQNYGYTF. CDR3 nucleotide sequence: TGCGCCAGCAGCCAGGTCGTCCAGAACTATGGCTACACCTTC.

The J gene is TRBJ1-1, the V gene TRBV4-2; D is possibly TRBD1 (5 bases). V gave up 0 bases and J gave up 6 bases, with 11 bases separating them. This CDR3 spans 14 amino acids. From germline, CDR1 is LGHNA and CDR2 YNFKEQ. The CDR3 here is CASSQESQASEAFF. The CDR3 DNA reads as TGTGCCAGCAGCCAAGAGTCACAGGCCTCTGAAGCTTTCTTT.

This CDR3 is CASSYGSAGVSYEQYF. In nucleotides, the CDR3 is TGTGCCAGCAGTTACGGTTCGGCAGGGGTCTCCTACGAGCAGTACTTC. The chain links TRBV6-5 to TRBJ2-7, with D possibly matching TRBD1 (6 bases). The CDR3 totals 16 residues. Germline-derived CDR1 and CDR2 are MNHEY and SVGAGI. The V and J ends lost 2 bases and 0 bases respectively, with 14 bases between them.

This chain joins TRBV3-1 (or the pseudogene TRBV3-2) and TRBJ1-6, with unresolved D. There are 12 residues in the CDR3. Between the trimmed V and J ends, which lost 0 bases and 14 bases, there was a span of 8 bases. The germline V gene encodes CDR1 LGHDT and CDR2 YNNKEL (reference sequence). CDR3 sequence (DNA): TGTGCCAGCAGCCAAGATGTGACCACCCTCCACTTT. Its translation: CASSQDVTTLHF.

The chain has TRBV13 and TRBJ2-2, with D perhaps matching TRBD1 (6 bases). CDR1 and CDR2 (germline): PRHDT, FYEKMQ (reference sequence). The CDR3 sequence is 15 residues long. Trimming removed 3 bases from V and 1 base from J, with 9 bases in between. CDR3 nucleotide sequence: TGTGCCAGCAGCTTGACAGGCCTGAACACCGGGGAGCTGTTTTTT. Its translation: CASSLTGLNTGELFF.

The V and J genes are TRBV13 and TRBJ1-2; the match to TRBD1 covers 9 bases. The germline V gene has CDR1 PRHDT and CDR2 FYEKMQ (reference sequence). The CDR3 length is 15 residues. The ends lost 5 bases at V and 5 bases at J; junction bases unmatched: 9. CDR3 in amino acids: CASSIIMTGGYGYTF. CDR3 coding DNA: TGTGCCAGCAGCATCATAATGACAGGGGGATATGGCTACACCTTC.

This rearrangement joins TRBV5-1 to TRBJ2-7; 7 bases match TRBD1. The length of the CDR3 is 15 residues. Trimming took 2 bases from V and 3 from J; bases not matched to a gene: 8. Germline CDR1 and CDR2: SGHRS and YFSETQ. The CDR3 protein is CASSFSGTDFYEQYF. The CDR3 nucleotides are TGCGCCAGCAGCTTCTCCGGGACAGACTTCTACGAGCAGTACTTC.

This sequence joins TRBV7-2 and TRBJ2-1, with 8 bases identical to TRBD1. There are 14 residues in the CDR3. V lost 3 bases, J lost 5 bases, and 3 bases stayed unmatched. Germline loops: CDR1 SGHTA, CDR2 FQGNSA. CDR3 protein: CASSLTGAHNEQFF. CDR3 coding DNA: TGTGCCAGCAGCTTGACAGGGGCGCACAATGAGCAGTTCTTC.

This clone was detected only once. This chain links TRBV5-6 with TRBJ2-7, with D possibly called TRBD1 or TRBD2 (6 bases each). This CDR3 is 14 amino acids long. Trimming shortened V by 9 bases and J by 2 bases, and 18 bases separated the two germline ends. Germline V lookup: CDR1 SGHDT, CDR2 YYEEEE. The CDR3 loop reads CANPGEAWAYEQYF. The CDR3 nucleotides are TGTGCCAATCCAGGGGAGGCTTGGGCCTACGAGCAGTACTTC.

J is TRBJ2-7 and V is TRBV5-1; 9 bases map to TRBD2. The J segment lost 0 bases and the V segment lost 2 bases, leaving 12 bases of the junction unmatched. From germline, CDR1 is SGHRS and CDR2 YFSETQ. The CDR3 covers 18 residues. CDR3 amino acids: CASSLSVLAGTFSYEQYF. For the CDR3, the DNA is TGCGCCAGCAGCTTAAGCGTGCTAGCGGGGACCTTCTCCTACGAGCAGTACTTC.

A single count supports this clone. V gene TRBV2 combines with J gene TRBJ2-7; D is uncertain. This CDR3 region has 10 residues. Looked up from germline, CDR1 is SNHLY and CDR2 is FYNNEI. Trimming removed 6 bases from V and 3 bases from J, with 3 bases in between. The CDR3, as DNA: TGTGCCAGCAGAATCTACGAGCAGTACTTC. Protein product: CASRIYEQYF.

V gene TRBV7-2 combines with J gene TRBJ1-6; unclear D gene. CDR3 length equals 14 residues. Germline lookup yields CDR1 SGHTA and CDR2 FQGNSA. Between the trimmed V and J ends, which lost 3 bases and 6 bases, there was a span of 9 bases. The CDR3: CASSLQAPNSPLHF. Here the CDR3 DNA reads TGTGCCAGCAGCTTGCAGGCCCCTAATTCACCCCTCCACTTT.

This clone came up a few times. V gene TRBV4-3 combines with J gene TRBJ1-4, with D unclear. The CDR3 has 16 amino acids. Looked up from germline, CDR1 is LGHNA and CDR2 is YSLEER. Between the trimmed V and J ends, which lost 0 bases and 3 bases, there was a span of 11 bases. This chain's CDR3 is CASSQDSGVANEKLFF. In nucleotides, the CDR3 is TGCGCCAGCAGCCAAGATTCCGGGGTAGCTAATGAAAAACTGTTTTTT.

The rearrangement joins TRBV30 to TRBJ1-2, with D uncertain. Trimming removed 4 bases at V and 8 bases at J, with 17 bases between. Germline lookup yields CDR1 GTSNPN and CDR2 SVGIG (reference sequence). The CDR3 covers 13 residues. CDR3 protein: CAWTGTRYKGYTF. DNA for the CDR3: TGTGCCTGGACAGGAACCCGCTATAAGGGCTACACCTTC.

The rearrangement uses TRBV4-3 and TRBJ2-6; maybe TRBD1 (5 bases). Trimming cost V 5 bases and J 6 bases, with 20 bases left between them. Germline V gene lookup returns CDR1 LGHNA and CDR2 YSLEER. This CDR3 is 17 amino acids long. The CDR3 here is CASSNKGKGRVANVLTF. The CDR3 DNA reads TGCGCCAGCAGCAACAAGGGTAAGGGGCGCGTGGCCAACGTCCTGACTTTC.

V is TRBV5-5 and J is TRBJ1-4, with TRBD1 matching over 9 bases. The J segment lost 8 bases and the V segment lost 3 bases, leaving 5 bases of the junction unmatched. Germline assignment: CDR1 SGHKS and CDR2 YYEKEE (reference sequence). This CDR3 is built from 14 residues. CDR3 coding DNA: TGTGCCAGCAGCTCGGGACAGGGTGTCGAAAAACTGTTTTTT. Amino acids: CASSSGQGVEKLFF.

This chain connects TRBV9 to TRBJ2-3; 11 nucleotides agree with TRBD2. Losses at the gene ends were 4 bases for V and 2 bases for J; bases not matched to a gene: 6. Germline CDR1 SGDLS, CDR2 YYNGEE. CDR3 length: 16 residues. This chain's CDR3 is CASSNRSGGATDTQYF. CDR3 nucleotide sequence: TGTGCCAGCAGCAACCGTAGCGGGGGGGCCACAGATACGCAGTATTTT.

This clone appeared a single time. The chain has TRBV20-1 and TRBJ1-1, with D unclear. The length of the CDR3 is 14 residues. CDR1 and CDR2 from the germline V gene are DFQATT and SNEGSKA (reference sequence). Between the trimmed V and J ends, which lost 3 bases and 0 bases, there was a span of 11 bases. CDR3 in amino acids: CSASLVEMNTEAFF. The CDR3 DNA is TGCAGTGCTAGTCTGGTTGAGATGAACACTGAAGCTTTCTTT.

The chain carries TRBV19 and TRBJ2-7, with TRBD1 as a possible D gene (6 bases). V lost 5 bases and J 4 bases, leaving 18 bases between the germline ends. The length of the CDR3 is 15 residues. The germline V gene encodes CDR1 LNHDA and CDR2 SQIVND (reference sequence). CDR3 sequence: CASSVWGREKYEQYF. In DNA, the CDR3 is TGTGCCAGTAGTGTCTGGGGGCGAGAGAAGTACGAGCAGTACTTC.

This clone was seen just once. The rearrangement uses TRBV3-1 (or the pseudogene TRBV3-2) and TRBJ1-5; TRBD1 aligns across 10 bases. The CDR3 is 16 residues long. The V and J ends lost 2 bases and 4 bases, in that order; junction bases with no gene match: 5. CDR1 and CDR2 from the germline V gene are LGHDT and YNNKEL (reference sequence). CDR3 amino acids: CASSQSTGGANQPQHF. CDR3 in DNA: TGTGCCAGCAGCCAATCGACAGGGGGCGCGAATCAGCCCCAGCATTTT.

V is TRBV7-9 and J is TRBJ2-2; tentatively, D is TRBD2 (7 bases). The V end was cut by 4 bases, the J end by 1 base, with 10 bases between. CDR3 length: 15 amino acids. Germline V gene sequence: CDR1 SEHNR, CDR2 FQNEAQ (reference sequence). In nucleotides, the CDR3 is TGTGCCAGCAGCTCAGGGGAGGGGAACACCGGGGAGCTGTTTTTT. Protein: CASSSGEGNTGELFF. The full variable domain, in which reference TRBV7-9 and TRBJ2-2 provide the parts outside the CDR3, is DTGVSQNPRHKITKRGQNVTFRCDPISEHNRLYWYRQTLGQGPEFLTYFQNEAQLEKSRLLSDRFSAERPKGSFSTLEIQRTEQGDSAMYLCASSSGEGNTGELFFGEGSRLTVL.

The V and J genes are TRBV9 and TRBJ2-1; 11 bases map to TRBD2. Losses at the gene ends were 2 bases for V and 6 bases for J; bases not matched to a gene: 7. The CDR3 consists of 16 residues. Germline V gives CDR1 SGDLS, CDR2 YYNGEE. The CDR3 sequence: CASSVTPSGGSNEQFF. CDR3 nucleotide sequence: TGTGCCAGCAGCGTCACTCCTAGCGGGGGGAGCAATGAGCAGTTCTTC. The full variable domain, rest sourced from reference TRBV9 and TRBJ2-1, is DSGVTQTPKHLITATGQRVTLRCSPRSGDLSVYWYQQSLDQGLQFLIQYYNGEERAKGNILERFSAQQFPDLHSELNLSSLELGDSALYFCASSVTPSGGSNEQFFGPGTRLTVL.

CDR3 sequence (DNA): TGTGCCAGCAGTTACCTACCGGATGGCAATCAGCCCCAGCATTTT. Translation: CASSYLPDGNQPQHF. The V gene is TRBV6-5, the J gene TRBJ1-5; D not certain. Germline CDR1 is MNHEY and CDR2 is SVGAGI. The V gene lost 2 bases and the J gene lost 2 bases, with 10 bases spanning the gap. The CDR3 spans 15 residues.